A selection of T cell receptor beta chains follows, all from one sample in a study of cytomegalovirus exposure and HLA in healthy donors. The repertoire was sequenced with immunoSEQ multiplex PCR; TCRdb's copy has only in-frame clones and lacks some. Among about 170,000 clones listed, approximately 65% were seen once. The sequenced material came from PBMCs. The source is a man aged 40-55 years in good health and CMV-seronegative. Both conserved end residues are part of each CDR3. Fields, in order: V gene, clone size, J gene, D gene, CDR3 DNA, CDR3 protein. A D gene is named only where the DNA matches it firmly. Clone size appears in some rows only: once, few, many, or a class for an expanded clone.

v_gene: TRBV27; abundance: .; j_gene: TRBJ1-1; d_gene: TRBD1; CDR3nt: TGTGCCAGCAGTTCTGGACAGGTCATGAACACTGAAGCTTTCTTT; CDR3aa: CASSSGQVMNTEAFF
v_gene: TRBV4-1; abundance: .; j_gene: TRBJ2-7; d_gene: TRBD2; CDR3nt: TGCGCCAGCAGCTATCGGACTAGCGGGCTCTACGAGCAGTACTTC; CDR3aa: CASSYRTSGLYEQYF
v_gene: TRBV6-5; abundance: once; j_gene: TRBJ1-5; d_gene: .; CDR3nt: TGTGCCTGTCAGGGATCTAGCAATCAGCCCCAGCATTTT; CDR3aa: CACQGSSNQPQHF
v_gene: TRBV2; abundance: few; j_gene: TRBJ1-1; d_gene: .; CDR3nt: TGTGCCAGCATCCAAAGACGGGACACTGAAGCTTTCTTT; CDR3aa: CASIQRRDTEAFF
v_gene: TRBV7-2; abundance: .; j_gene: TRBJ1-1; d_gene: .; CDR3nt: TGTGCCAGCCAGACAGACCGGAACACTGAAGCTTTCTTT; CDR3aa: CASQTDRNTEAFF
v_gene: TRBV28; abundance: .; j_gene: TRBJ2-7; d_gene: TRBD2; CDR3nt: TGTGCCAGCAGCTCTGGCGGGGGGCTGAGAGTGTACGAGCAGTACTTC; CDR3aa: CASSSGGGLRVYEQYF
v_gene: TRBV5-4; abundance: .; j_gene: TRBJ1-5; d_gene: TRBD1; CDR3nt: TGTGCCAGCAGCCGCCGGGACAGTCCCAATCAGCCCCAGCATTTT; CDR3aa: CASSRRDSPNQPQHF
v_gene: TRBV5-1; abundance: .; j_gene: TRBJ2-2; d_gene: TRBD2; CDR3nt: TGCGCCAGCAGCTTGGAGGCTAGCGGGAGGCTGAACACCGGGGAGCTGTTTTTT; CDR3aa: CASSLEASGRLNTGELFF
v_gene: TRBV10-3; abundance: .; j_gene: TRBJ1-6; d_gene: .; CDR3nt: TGTGCCATCAGTGAGTCGGACACTCGGTCCCTCCACTTT; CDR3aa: CAISESDTRSLHF
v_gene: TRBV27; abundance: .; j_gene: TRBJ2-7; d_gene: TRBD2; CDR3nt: TGTGCCAGCAGTTTATCCGGACTAGCGGGAGCTGACGAGCAGTACTTC; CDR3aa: CASSLSGLAGADEQYF
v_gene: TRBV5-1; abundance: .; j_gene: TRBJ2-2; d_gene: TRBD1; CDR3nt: TGCGCCAGCAGCCCAGGACAGGGCGGCGGGGAGCTGTTTTTT; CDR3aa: CASSPGQGGGELFF
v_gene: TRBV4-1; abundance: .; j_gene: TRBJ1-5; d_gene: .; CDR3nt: TGCGCCAGCAGCCAAGGTCCTTTCGGAGGACAGCCCCAGCATTTT; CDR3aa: CASSQGPFGGQPQHF
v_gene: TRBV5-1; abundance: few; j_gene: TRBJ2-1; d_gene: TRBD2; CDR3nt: TGCGCCAGCAGTGCGGGAGGGCCGGGGGAGCAGTTCTTC; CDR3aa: CASSAGGPGEQFF
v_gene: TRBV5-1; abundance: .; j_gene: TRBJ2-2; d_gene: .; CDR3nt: TGCGCCAGCGACGGAGGGAGGAACACCGGGGAGCTGTTTTTT; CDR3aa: CASDGGRNTGELFF
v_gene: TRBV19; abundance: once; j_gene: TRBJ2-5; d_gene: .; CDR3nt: TGTGCCAGTAGTATTCGACAGACTCAAGAGACCCAGTACTTC; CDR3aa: CASSIRQTQETQYF
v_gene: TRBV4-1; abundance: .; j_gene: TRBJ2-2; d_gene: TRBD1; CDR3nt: TGCGCCAGCAGCCAACTCGACAGGGCCGGGGAGCTGTTTTTT; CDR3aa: CASSQLDRAGELFF
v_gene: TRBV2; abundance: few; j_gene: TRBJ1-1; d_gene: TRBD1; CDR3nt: TGTGCCAGATCCGACAGGGTGGACACTGAAGCTTTCTTT; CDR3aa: CARSDRVDTEAFF
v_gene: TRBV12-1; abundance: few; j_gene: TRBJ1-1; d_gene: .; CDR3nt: .; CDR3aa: CASSFARGNTEAFF
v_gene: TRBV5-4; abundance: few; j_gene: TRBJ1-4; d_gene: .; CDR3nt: TGTGCCAGCAGGGAGCAATCTAAGGAAAAACTGTTTTTT; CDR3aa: CASREQSKEKLFF
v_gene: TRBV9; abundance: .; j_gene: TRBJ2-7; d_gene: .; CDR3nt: TGTGCCAGCAGCGTGGGTAGCGGCTCCTACGAGCAGTACTTC; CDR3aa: CASSVGSGSYEQYF
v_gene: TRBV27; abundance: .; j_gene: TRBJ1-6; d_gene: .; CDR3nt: TGTGCCAGCAGTCCCGGGACACCCAATTCACCCCTCCACTTT; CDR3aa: CASSPGTPNSPLHF
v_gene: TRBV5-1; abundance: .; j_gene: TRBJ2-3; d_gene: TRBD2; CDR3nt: TGCGCCAGCAGCTCCCTGACTAGCGGGAGGAGCACAGATACGCAGTATTTT; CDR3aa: CASSSLTSGRSTDTQYF
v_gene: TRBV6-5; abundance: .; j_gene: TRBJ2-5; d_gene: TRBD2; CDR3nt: TGTGCCAGCAGTTACAGTAGCGGGAAGGAGACCCAGTACTTC; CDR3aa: CASSYSSGKETQYF
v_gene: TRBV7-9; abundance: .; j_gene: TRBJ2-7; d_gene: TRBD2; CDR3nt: TGTGCCAGCAGCGGGACTAGCGGGAGTTGGGGGTCGGACGAGCAGTACTTC; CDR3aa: CASSGTSGSWGSDEQYF
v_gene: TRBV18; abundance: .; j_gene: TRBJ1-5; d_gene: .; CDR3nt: TGTGCCAGCTCCGCGGAGAATCAGCCCCAGCATTTT; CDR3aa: CASSAENQPQHF
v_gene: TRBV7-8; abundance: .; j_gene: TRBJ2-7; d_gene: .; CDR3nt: TGTGCCAGCAGCTGGAGGGGTGGCTCCTACGAGCAGTACTTC; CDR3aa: CASSWRGGSYEQYF
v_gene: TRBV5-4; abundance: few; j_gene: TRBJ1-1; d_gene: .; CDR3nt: TGTGCCAGCAGCCTGGACATAAACACTGAAGCTTTCTTT; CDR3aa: CASSLDINTEAFF
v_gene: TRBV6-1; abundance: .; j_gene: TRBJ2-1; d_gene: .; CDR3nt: TGTGCCAGCAGTGATCGTCTGAGGGAGCGCTCCTACAATGAGCAGTTCTTC; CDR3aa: CASSDRLRERSYNEQFF
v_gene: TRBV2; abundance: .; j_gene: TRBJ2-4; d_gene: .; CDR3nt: TGTGCCAGCAGTGTAAGCTTTGTCAAAAACATTCAGTACTTC; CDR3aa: CASSVSFVKNIQYF
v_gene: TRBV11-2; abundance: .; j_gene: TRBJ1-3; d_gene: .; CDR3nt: TGTGCCAGCAGCTTAGGTCCAGCTGGAAACACCATATATTTT; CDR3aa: CASSLGPAGNTIYF
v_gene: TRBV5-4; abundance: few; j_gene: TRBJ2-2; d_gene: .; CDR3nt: TGTGCCAGCAGCTTGGAAGACAGAAACACCGGGGAGCTGTTTTTT; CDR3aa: CASSLEDRNTGELFF
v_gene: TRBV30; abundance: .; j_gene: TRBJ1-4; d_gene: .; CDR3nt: TGTGCCTGGAGAAGTGGGCCAACAACTAATGAAAAACTGTTTTTT; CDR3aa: CAWRSGPTTNEKLFF
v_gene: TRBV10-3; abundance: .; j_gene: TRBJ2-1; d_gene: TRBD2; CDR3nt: TGTGCCATCGGGGGATCCTTAGCGGGAGGACGGAATGAGCAGTTCTTC; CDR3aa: CAIGGSLAGGRNEQFF
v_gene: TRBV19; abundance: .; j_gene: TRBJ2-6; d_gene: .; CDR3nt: TGTGCCAGTAACAGGGACTCTGGGGCCAACGTCCTGACTTTC; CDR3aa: CASNRDSGANVLTF
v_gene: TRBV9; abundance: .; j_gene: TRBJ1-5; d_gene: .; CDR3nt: TGTGCCAGCAGCCCGAGCGGGGGGAATCAGCCCCAGCATTTT; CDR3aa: CASSPSGGNQPQHF
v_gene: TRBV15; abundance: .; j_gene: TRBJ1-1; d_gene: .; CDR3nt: TGTGCCACCAGCGAGATAAACACTGAAGCTTTCTTT; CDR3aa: CATSEINTEAFF
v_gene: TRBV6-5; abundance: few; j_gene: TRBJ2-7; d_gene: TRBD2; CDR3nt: TGTGCCAGCAGTTACTCAGCGGGGATTCCGGGGGAGCAGTACTTC; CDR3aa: CASSYSAGIPGEQYF
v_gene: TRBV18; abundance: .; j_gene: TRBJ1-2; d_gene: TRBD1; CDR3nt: TGTGCCAGCTCCCTTACGGACCCAGGGGGACTCTATGGCTACACCTTC; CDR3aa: CASSLTDPGGLYGYTF
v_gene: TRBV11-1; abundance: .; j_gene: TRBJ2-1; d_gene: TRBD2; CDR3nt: TGTGCCAGCAGCTTCCTAACTAGCGGGGGAATCGATGAGCAGTTCTTC; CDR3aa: CASSFLTSGGIDEQFF
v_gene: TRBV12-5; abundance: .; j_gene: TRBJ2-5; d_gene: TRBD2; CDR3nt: TGTGCTAGTGGTTTGGTACGGACTAGCGGGGGGTCCCAAGAGACCCAGTACTTC; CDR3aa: CASGLVRTSGGSQETQYF
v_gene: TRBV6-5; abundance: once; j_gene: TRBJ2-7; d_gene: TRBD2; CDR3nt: TGTGCCAGCAGTTACTTGCGGGGGGCTCGCTCCAACGAGCAGTACTTC; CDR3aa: CASSYLRGARSNEQYF
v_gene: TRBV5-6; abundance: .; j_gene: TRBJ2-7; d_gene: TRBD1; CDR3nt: TGTGCCAGCAGCTCCTGGACAGGGGTCTACGAGCAGTACTTC; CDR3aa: CASSSWTGVYEQYF
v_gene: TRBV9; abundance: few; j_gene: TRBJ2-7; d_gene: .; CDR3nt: TGTGCCAGCAGCGCACGGGACTCATTCTACGAGCAGTACTTC; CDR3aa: CASSARDSFYEQYF
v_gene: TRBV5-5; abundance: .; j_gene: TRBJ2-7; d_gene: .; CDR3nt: TGTGCCAGCAGCGTAGACTGGGGCACCTACGAGCAGTACTTC; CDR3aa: CASSVDWGTYEQYF
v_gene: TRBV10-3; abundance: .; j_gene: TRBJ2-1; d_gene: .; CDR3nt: TGTGCCATCAGCCTTCACAATGAGCAGTTCTTC; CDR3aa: CAISLHNEQFF
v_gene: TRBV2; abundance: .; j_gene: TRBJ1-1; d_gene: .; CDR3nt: TGTGCCAGCAGTAACAGGGCTAGGGACACTGAAGCTTTCTTT; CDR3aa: CASSNRARDTEAFF
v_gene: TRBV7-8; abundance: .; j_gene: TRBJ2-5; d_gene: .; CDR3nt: TGTGCCAGCAGCTCAGGAGTGGGGGCTGGGGAGACCCAGTACTTC; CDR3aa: CASSSGVGAGETQYF
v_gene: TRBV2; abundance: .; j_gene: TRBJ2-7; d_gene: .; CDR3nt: TGTGCCAGCAGTGAACAGGGGGGCGAGCAGTACTTC; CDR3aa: CASSEQGGEQYF
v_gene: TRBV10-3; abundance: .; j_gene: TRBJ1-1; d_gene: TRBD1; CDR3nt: TGTGCCATCAGTGGTCAGGGACAGATGAACACTGAAGCTTTCTTT; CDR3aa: CAISGQGQMNTEAFF
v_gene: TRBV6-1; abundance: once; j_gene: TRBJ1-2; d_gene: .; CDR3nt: TGTGCCATCCGGGGGGGGAAGAATAACTATGGCTACACCTTC; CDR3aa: CAIRGGKNNYGYTF
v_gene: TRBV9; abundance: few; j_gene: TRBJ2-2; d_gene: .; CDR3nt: TGTGCCAGCAGCGTAATTGGGAGGACCGGGGAGCTGTTTTTT; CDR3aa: CASSVIGRTGELFF
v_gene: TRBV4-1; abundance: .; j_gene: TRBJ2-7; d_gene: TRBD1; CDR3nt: TGCGCCAGCAGCCATGGGACAGGGGGCGGAGAGCAGTACTTC; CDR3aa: CASSHGTGGGEQYF
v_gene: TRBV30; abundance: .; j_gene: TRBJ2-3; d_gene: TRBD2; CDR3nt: TGTGCCTGGAGTAAAGAAGGTAGCGGGATTGATACGCAGTATTTT; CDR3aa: CAWSKEGSGIDTQYF
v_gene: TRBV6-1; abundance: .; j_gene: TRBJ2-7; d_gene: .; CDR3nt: TGTGCCAGCAGTGAAGACCCAGATATCTACGAGCAGTACTTC; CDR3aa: CASSEDPDIYEQYF
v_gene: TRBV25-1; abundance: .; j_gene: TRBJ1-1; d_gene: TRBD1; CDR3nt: TGTGCCAGCAGTGGGACAGGGAGGGACACTGAAGCTTTCTTT; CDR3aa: CASSGTGRDTEAFF